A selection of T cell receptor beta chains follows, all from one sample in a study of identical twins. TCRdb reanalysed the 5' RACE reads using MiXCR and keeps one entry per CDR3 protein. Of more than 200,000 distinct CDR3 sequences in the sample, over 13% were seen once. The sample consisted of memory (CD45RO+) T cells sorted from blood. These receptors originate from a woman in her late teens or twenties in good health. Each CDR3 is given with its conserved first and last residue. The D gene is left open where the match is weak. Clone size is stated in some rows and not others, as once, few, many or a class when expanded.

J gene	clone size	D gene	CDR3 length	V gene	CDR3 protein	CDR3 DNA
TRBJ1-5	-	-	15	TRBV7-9	CASERTGNSNQPQHF	TGTGCCAGCGAACGTACAGGGAATAGCAATCAGCCCCAGCATTTT
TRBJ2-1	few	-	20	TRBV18	CASSPRVWDDDLISYNEQFF	TGTGCCAGCTCACCACGCGTCTGGGACGACGACTTAATTTCCTACAATGAGCAGTTCTTC
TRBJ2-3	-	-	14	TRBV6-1	CASRRGTVTDTQYF	TGTGCCAGCAGGCGCGGCACAGTAACAGATACGCAGTATTTT
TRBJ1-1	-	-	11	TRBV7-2	CASSLAGVAFF	TGTGCCAGCAGCCTGGCTGGGGTAGCTTTCTTT
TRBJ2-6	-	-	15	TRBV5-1	CASSGQGAGANVLTF	TGCGCCAGCAGCGGGCAGGGCGCTGGGGCCAACGTCCTGACTTTC
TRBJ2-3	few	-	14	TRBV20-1	CSARDQGSTDTQYF	TGCAGTGCTAGAGATCAAGGGAGCACAGATACGCAGTATTTT
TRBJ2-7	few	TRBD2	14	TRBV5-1	CASREGGLSYEQYF	TGCGCCAGCAGGGAGGGAGGGTTGAGCTACGAGCAGTACTTC
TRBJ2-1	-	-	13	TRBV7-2	CASSADYYNEQFF	TGTGCCAGCAGCGCCGACTACTACAATGAGCAGTTCTTC
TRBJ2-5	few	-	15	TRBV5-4	CASSSPTGPEETQYF	TGTGCCAGCAGCTCGCCGACTGGGCCCGAAGAGACCCAGTACTTC
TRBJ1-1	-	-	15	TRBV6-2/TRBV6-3	CASSVPSGGHTEAFF	TGTGCCAGCAGTGTACCCAGCGGGGGACACACTGAAGCTTTCTTT
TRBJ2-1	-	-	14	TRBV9	CASSVEVRGNEQFF	TGTGCCAGCAGCGTAGAGGTCAGGGGAAATGAGCAGTTCTTC
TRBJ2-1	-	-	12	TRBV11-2	CASSYQANEQFF	TGTGCCAGCAGTTACCAGGCCAATGAGCAGTTCTTC
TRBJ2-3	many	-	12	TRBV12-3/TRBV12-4	CASSPQWDTQYF	TGTGCCAGCAGTCCGCAGTGGGATACGCAGTATTTT
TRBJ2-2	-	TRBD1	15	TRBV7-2	CASSDWTGQTGELFF	TGTGCCAGCAGTGACTGGACAGGTCAGACCGGGGAGCTGTTTTTT
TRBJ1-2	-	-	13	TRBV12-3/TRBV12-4	CASTQQPNYGYTF	TGTGCCAGCACTCAACAGCCTAACTATGGCTACACCTTC
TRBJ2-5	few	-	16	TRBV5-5	CASSFRRKTSGETQYF	TGTGCCAGCAGCTTCAGGAGGAAAACCAGTGGTGAGACCCAGTACTTC
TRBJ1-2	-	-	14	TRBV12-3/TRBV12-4	CASSFGGVDYGYTF	TGTGCCAGCAGTTTCGGGGGCGTAGACTATGGCTACACCTTC
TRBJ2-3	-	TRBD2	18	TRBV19	CASNRAGDLRSGTDTQYF	TGTGCCAGTAATCGCGCGGGGGACTTGCGTTCCGGCACAGATACGCAGTATTTT
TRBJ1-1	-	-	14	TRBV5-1	CASSLFDGHTEAFF	TGCGCCAGCAGCTTATTTGACGGCCACACTGAAGCTTTCTTT
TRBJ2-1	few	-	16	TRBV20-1	CSAQSAGTQLYNEQFF	TGCAGTGCCCAAAGCGCCGGGACCCAGTTATACAATGAGCAGTTCTTC
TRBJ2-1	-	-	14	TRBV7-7	CASSLGGNYNEQFF	TGTGCTAGCAGCTTAGGCGGGAACTACAATGAGCAGTTCTTC
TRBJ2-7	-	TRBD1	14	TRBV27	CASSLVVTGGQQYF	TGTGCCAGCAGTTTGGTTGTGACAGGGGGACAGCAGTACTTC
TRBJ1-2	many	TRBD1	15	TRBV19	CASNDRGYSLYGYTF	TGTGCCAGTAATGACAGGGGTTATTCCCTCTATGGCTACACCTTC
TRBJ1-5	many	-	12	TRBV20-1	CSARVWGQPQHF	TGCAGTGCTAGAGTTTGGGGGCAGCCCCAGCATTTT
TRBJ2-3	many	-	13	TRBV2	CASSGDNTDTQYF	TGTGCCAGCAGCGGGGACAACACAGATACGCAGTATTTT
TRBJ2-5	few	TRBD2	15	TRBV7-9	CASSRTAGGQETQYF	TGTGCCAGCAGCCGAACTGCGGGGGGGCAAGAGACCCAGTACTTC
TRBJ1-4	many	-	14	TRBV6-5	CASSYGGINEKLFF	TGTGCCAGCAGTTACGGGGGGATTAATGAAAAACTGTTTTTT
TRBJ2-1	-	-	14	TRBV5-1	CASSPGQNYNEQFF	TGCGCCAGCAGCCCGGGACAAAACTACAATGAGCAGTTCTTC
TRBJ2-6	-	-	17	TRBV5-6	CASSLDYGGSGANVLTF	TGTGCCAGCAGCTTGGATTATGGGGGGTCTGGGGCCAACGTCCTGACTTTC
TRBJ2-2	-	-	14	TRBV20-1	CSARDRGNTGELFF	TGCAGTGCTAGAGATAGGGGAAACACCGGGGAGCTGTTTTTT
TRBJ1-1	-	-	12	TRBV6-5	CASSRRDTEAFF	TGTGCCAGCTCCCGTCGGGACACTGAAGCTTTCTTT
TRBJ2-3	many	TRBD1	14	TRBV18	CASSPGQGRRTQYF	TGTGCCAGCTCACCGGGACAGGGTCGGCGTACGCAGTATTTT
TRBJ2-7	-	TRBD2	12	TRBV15	CATSRDGTSWDF	TGTGCCACCAGCAGAGATGGGACTAGCTGGGACTTC
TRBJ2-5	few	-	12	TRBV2	CASNGGVETQYF	TGTGCCAGCAATGGCGGGGTTGAGACCCAGTACTTC
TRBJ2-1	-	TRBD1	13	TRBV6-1	CATGTGSYNEQFF	TGTGCCACCGGGACAGGGAGTTACAATGAGCAGTTCTTC